Listed here is a single T cell receptor (beta chain). The antigen is not known. This record belongs to a study of T cell responses to AZD1222 COVID-19 vaccine. V lost 5 bases, J lost 7 bases, and 21 bases lay in between. The germline gives CDR1 LGHNA, CDR2 YNFKEQ. The length of the CDR3 is 17 residues. Overall study results and limits: It was only a handful of AZD1222 recipients who were seropositive at baseline.

Assay used: immunoSEQ multiplex PCR; TCRdb lists only in-frame clones, some missing. The sample has around 160,000 clones, about 90% seen once. This specimen was peripheral blood, taken on day 0 of AZD1222 vaccination. The TCR sequence derives from an adult in good health. V and J are TRBV4-2 and TRBJ1-6, with a tentative D call TRBD1 (5 bases). The CDR3 DNA is TGTGCCAGCAGCAAGACCGCCAGGGATGCGGGGAATTCACCCCTCCACTTT. It encodes CASSKTARDAGNSPLHF.